The rows below give T cell receptor beta chains drawn from one sample of a study of blood T cell repertoires in COVID-19. Produced via immunoSEQ multiplex PCR; TCRdb's table is partial and in-frame only. In the table there are roughly 340,000 clones, more than 75% of which are singletons. Sequenced sample: PBMCs or T cells enriched from blood (not recorded which). These receptors were obtained from a man in his forties or fifties in a cohort exposed to, infected with or recovered from COVID-19 (not recorded which). Each CDR3 is given with its conserved first and last residue.

V gene: TRBV5-1
J gene: TRBJ2-7
CDR3 protein: CASSSRGRYEQYF

V gene: TRBV7-2
J gene: TRBJ1-1
CDR3 protein: CASSAYWDRSTEAFF

V gene: TRBV6-5
J gene: TRBJ1-2
CDR3 protein: CASSSHSQYGYTF

V gene: TRBV6-1
J gene: TRBJ2-7
CDR3 protein: CASSEDGSGYEQYF

V gene: TRBV6-5
J gene: TRBJ2-7
CDR3 protein: CASSHGGSSSYEQYF

V gene: TRBV28
J gene: TRBJ1-5
CDR3 protein: CASSLRDRGRPQHF

V gene: TRBV2
J gene: TRBJ2-1
CDR3 protein: CASSKGLSSYNEQFF

V gene: TRBV6-4
J gene: TRBJ2-3
CDR3 protein: CASSEGAGGTDTQYF

V gene: TRBV9
J gene: TRBJ1-5
CDR3 protein: CASSSTGDGNQPQHF

V gene: TRBV28
J gene: TRBJ2-5
CDR3 protein: CASSLLGVSGGTGAQETQYF

V gene: TRBV6-6
J gene: TRBJ1-5
CDR3 protein: CASSYSTGVGNQPQHF

V gene: TRBV27
J gene: TRBJ1-4
CDR3 protein: CASSITGWGEKLFF

V gene: TRBV28
J gene: TRBJ1-2
CDR3 protein: CASSLSRGAYGYTF

V gene: TRBV2
J gene: TRBJ2-1
CDR3 protein: CARRDSTGTSGFDEQFF

V gene: TRBV6-5
J gene: TRBJ1-4
CDR3 protein: CASTSGGADEKLFF

V gene: TRBV30
J gene: TRBJ2-7
CDR3 protein: CAWSVWDRNYEQYF

V gene: TRBV2
J gene: TRBJ2-7
CDR3 protein: CASSAGQGSYEQYF

V gene: TRBV29-1
J gene: TRBJ1-2
CDR3 protein: CSVRSDREHGYTF

V gene: TRBV18
J gene: TRBJ2-5
CDR3 protein: CASSPPGLAGGETQYF

V gene: TRBV5-4
J gene: TRBJ1-3
CDR3 protein: CASSLGGAGNTIYF

V gene: TRBV7-2
J gene: TRBJ2-5
CDR3 protein: CASSLEASGWATQYF

V gene: TRBV29-1
J gene: TRBJ2-5
CDR3 protein: CSARRSETQYF

V gene: TRBV10-2
J gene: TRBJ1-2
CDR3 protein: CASTLQVLKGYGYTF

V gene: TRBV6-5
J gene: TRBJ1-4
CDR3 protein: CASSYSQGNEKLFF

V gene: TRBV27
J gene: TRBJ2-1
CDR3 protein: CASSPLQRAYNEQFF

V gene: TRBV6-5
J gene: TRBJ2-1
CDR3 protein: CASRLAPSNEQFF

V gene: TRBV20-1
J gene: TRBJ2-1
CDR3 protein: CSASHGRAGTEQFF

V gene: TRBV18
J gene: TRBJ1-2
CDR3 protein: CASSPPGAGYGYTF

V gene: TRBV10-3
J gene: TRBJ2-7
CDR3 protein: CAISEISSVSSYEQYF

V gene: TRBV6-1
J gene: TRBJ1-1
CDR3 protein: CASSESGRVTEAFF

V gene: TRBV5-5
J gene: TRBJ1-1
CDR3 protein: CASSLIRGGGEAFF

V gene: TRBV2
J gene: TRBJ1-2
CDR3 protein: CASSQSGQLNYGYTF

V gene: TRBV2
J gene: TRBJ2-2
CDR3 protein: CASSGDSLGTGELFF

V gene: TRBV14
J gene: TRBJ1-2
CDR3 protein: CASSRDTNYGYTF

V gene: TRBV4-1
J gene: TRBJ1-3
CDR3 protein: CASSHGTGGNTIYF

V gene: TRBV7-2
J gene: TRBJ2-7
CDR3 protein: CASSSPPGTSPYEQYF

V gene: TRBV11-2
J gene: TRBJ2-7
CDR3 protein: CASSPGTAYEQYF